Listed here are 20 T cell receptor beta chains from one sample, sequenced in a study of T-cell reconstitution after alpha-beta-depleted transplantation in children. Preparing the TCRbeta library involved the use of unique molecular identifiers. TCRdb reprocessed the PCR reads via MiXCR and lists one record per CDR3 protein. This table holds 28,000 or so distinct CDR3 sequences, about a sixth found once. The sequenced sample was PBMCs, mostly from graft donor cells, obtained 60 days after TCRalphabeta/CD19-depleted stem cell transplant. The receptors were gathered from a male patient aged 2 to 9 who had a stem cell transplant for acute lymphoblastic leukemia, so the T cells may come from the graft donor.

V usage is TRBV4-3 and J usage is TRBJ2-7; no definite D call. Trimming removed 3 bases at V and 1 base at J, with 7 bases between. This CDR3 spans 13 amino acids. Germline V gene lookup returns CDR1 LGHNA and CDR2 YSLEER. The CDR3 nucleotides are TGCGCCAGCAGCCATTTAGGGTCCTACGAGCAGTACTTC. Its translation: CASSHLGSYEQYF.

The V and J genes are TRBV7-8 and TRBJ2-7; 11 bases match TRBD1. V trimming: 0 bases; J trimming: 2 bases; junction bases outside the gene matches: 3. This CDR3 contains 16 residues. CDR1 is SGHVS, CDR2 FQNEAQ, per germline. This CDR3 reads CASSLAGTGGTYEQYF. The DNA for the CDR3 is TGTGCCAGCAGCTTAGCTGGGACAGGGGGTACCTACGAGCAGTACTTC.

This clonotype was observed at least ten times. This rearrangement joins TRBV24-1 to TRBJ1-5; 7 positions agree with TRBD1. The V gene end was trimmed by 3 bases and the J gene end by 2 bases; junction bases not matched to a gene: 9. The CDR3 extends over 17 amino acids. Germline lookup yields CDR1 KGHDR and CDR2 SFDVKD. The CDR3 reads CATSDTGQEGGNQPQHF. The CDR3 DNA is TGTGCCACCAGTGATACCGGACAGGAAGGAGGCAATCAGCCCCAGCATTTT.

The chain carries TRBV11-2 and TRBJ1-2; D may be TRBD1 (6 bases). The CDR3 spans 13 residues. V lost 3 bases and J lost 8, with 13 bases in between. Per the germline V gene, CDR1 is SGHAT and CDR2 is FQNNGV. Written as DNA, the CDR3 is TGTGCCAGCAGCTTTTGGGGGGCTGAGGGCTACACCTTC. Protein product: CASSFWGAEGYTF.

The table lists this clonotype with a few counts. The DNA for the CDR3 is TGTGCCAGCACGCAGGGACGCCCTAACTATGGCTACACCTTC. Residues: CASTQGRPNYGYTF. The chain links TRBV9 to TRBJ1-2, with D possibly TRBD1 on 5 matching bases. The CDR3 covers 14 residues. V was trimmed by 6 bases and J by 0 bases, leaving 12 bases between them. Germline V CDR1 and CDR2: SGDLS, YYNGEE. The full variable domain, in which reference TRBV9 and TRBJ1-2 provide the parts outside the CDR3, is DSGVTQTPKHLITATGQRVTLRCSPRSGDLSVYWYQQSLDQGLQFLIQYYNGEERAKGNILERFSAQQFPDLHSELNLSSLELGDSALYFCASTQGRPNYGYTFGSGTRLTVV.

The table lists this clonotype with a few counts. The chain uses TRBV20-1 and TRBJ2-5; possibly TRBD1 or TRBD2 for D (7 bases each). There are 17 residues in the CDR3. The germline V and J ends were trimmed by 3 bases and 3 bases, with 23 bases remaining between them. The germline gives CDR1 DFQATT, CDR2 SNEGSKA (reference sequence). Here the CDR3 DNA reads TGCAGTGCTAGTAGTCACGTGGGGAGGGGGCGCAAAGAGACCCAGTACTTC. It specifies CSASSHVGRGRKETQYF.

This chain connects TRBV28 to TRBJ2-7, with a possible D match to TRBD1 (6 bases). The CDR3 has 18 amino acids. Trimming stripped 6 bases from V and 3 bases from J, with 27 bases between. Germline loops: CDR1 MDHEN, CDR2 SYDVKM. The CDR3 nucleotides are TGTGCCAGCAGCGCGACAACTATACAGGGAGAAATACACTACGAGCAGTACTTC. This sequence encodes CASSATTIQGEIHYEQYF.

CDR3 region: CSVAGRFGYEQYF. The CDR3 DNA sequence: TGCAGCGTTGCAGGGCGGTTCGGATACGAGCAGTACTTC. The V and J genes are TRBV29-1 and TRBJ2-7, with a tentative D call TRBD1 (5 bases). Trimming stripped 4 bases from V and 4 bases from J, with 14 bases between. CDR1 is SQVTM and CDR2 is ANQGSEA in the germline V gene. CDR3 length: 13 residues.

This clonotype was counted between two and nine times. The chain joins TRBV27 to TRBJ2-7; 11 bases are a match to TRBD2. The CDR3 spans 15 residues. Germline V gives CDR1 MNHEY, CDR2 SMNVEV (reference sequence). V lost 8 bases, J lost 4 bases, and 10 bases stayed unmatched. The CDR3 DNA follows: TGTGCCAGCGGGGACACTAGCGGGAGACTGTACGAGCAGTACTTC. This translates into CASGDTSGRLYEQYF.

This chain connects TRBV11-1 to TRBJ2-6; 7 nucleotides match TRBD1. V shed 2 bases, J shed 2 bases, and the junction held 3 bases outside the gene matches. The CDR3 runs to 16 residues. In germline, CDR1 is SGHAT, CDR2 FQDESV (reference sequence). CDR3 region: CASSLKQGPGANVLTF. The CDR3 DNA sequence: TGTGCCAGCAGCTTAAAACAGGGGCCTGGGGCCAACGTCCTGACTTTC. Full variable domain (outside the CDR3, taken from reference TRBV11-1 and TRBJ2-6): EAEVAQSPRYKITEKSQAVAFWCDPISGHATLYWYRQILGQGPELLVQFQDESVVDDSQLPKDRFSAERLKGVDSTLKIQPAELGDSAMYLCASSLKQGPGANVLTFGAGSRLTVL.

Concerning this clonotype: Compared with germline, one end of the junction differs, possibly owing to a read error. The CDR3 region is CAISSGPGLYEQYF. The CDR3 DNA sequence: TGTGCCATCAGCTCCGGGCCAGGGTTATACGAGCAGTACTTC. The chain has TRBV5-6 and TRBJ2-7, with a possible D match to TRBD1 (5 bases). There are 14 residues in the CDR3. Germline V gene lookup returns CDR1 SGHDT and CDR2 YYEEEE.

This clonotype was detected many times. The rearrangement joins TRBV12-3 or TRBV12-4 to TRBJ2-4, with 8 bases identical to TRBD2. V shed 5 bases, J shed 9 bases, and the junction held 6 bases outside the gene matches. The CDR3 extends over 13 amino acids. CDR3 sequence reads: CASSTGREGIQYF. As DNA, the CDR3 is TGTGCCAGCAGTACCGGACGGGAGGGCATTCAGTACTTC.

This chain joins TRBV13 and TRBJ2-5; no definite D call. This CDR3 is built from 14 residues. Per the germline V gene, CDR1 is PRHDT and CDR2 is FYEKMQ (reference sequence). Trimming cost V 10 bases and J 1 base, with 16 bases left between them. CDR3 protein: CAMGPGPVQETQYF. DNA of the CDR3: TGTGCCATGGGCCCTGGGCCGGTCCAAGAGACCCAGTACTTC. Together with reference TRBV13 and TRBJ2-5, the CDR3 gives the full variable domain: AAGVIQSPRHLIKEKRETATLKCYPIPRHDTVYWYQQGPGQDPQFLISFYEKMQSDKGSIPDRFSAQQFSDYHSELNMSSLELGDSALYFCAMGPGPVQETQYFGPGTRLLVL.

This clonotype was found many times. The chain recombines TRBV5-1 with TRBJ2-1, with TRBD2 matching 10 bases. This CDR3 has 16 amino acids. CDR1 and CDR2 (germline): SGHRS, YFSETQ. V lost 4 bases and J lost 7; bases outside the gene matches: 11. The CDR3 region is CASSVKSGGARNEQFF. CDR3 nucleotide sequence: TGCGCCAGCAGCGTAAAAAGCGGGGGGGCCCGAAATGAGCAGTTCTTC.

This clonotype rates as medium-sized (0.01 to 0.1%). The V gene is TRBV7-9, the J gene TRBJ2-7; 9 bases match TRBD1. The germline V gene has CDR1 SEHNR and CDR2 FQNEAQ (reference sequence). The J segment lost 6 bases and the V segment lost 5 bases, leaving 17 bases of the junction unmatched. The length of the CDR3 is 17 residues. This CDR3 reads CASSHLPGQGVTSEQYF. The CDR3 DNA reads TGTGCCAGCAGCCATTTACCGGGACAGGGTGTGACGAGCGAGCAGTACTTC.

This clonotype was seen a handful of times. The chain is built from TRBV5-6 and TRBJ1-3; D gene ambiguous. The V end lost 2 bases, the J end lost 2 bases, and 11 bases lay between the germline ends. Germline CDR1 SGHDT, CDR2 YYEEEE. The length of the CDR3 is 15 residues. This CDR3 reads CASSLLESTGNTIYF. For the CDR3, the DNA is TGTGCCAGCAGCTTACTGGAGTCAACTGGAAACACCATATATTTT.

The chain has TRBV6-4 and TRBJ1-2; D is possibly TRBD1 (6 bases). V lost 5 bases and J 7 bases, leaving 26 bases between the germline ends. CDR1 is MRHNA and CDR2 is SNTAGT in the germline V gene. The CDR3 is made up of 17 amino acids. This CDR3 reads CASSPHCFGGVVCGYTF. CDR3 nucleotide sequence: TGTGCCAGCAGTCCCCACTGTTTCGGGGGCGTTGTGTGTGGCTACACCTTC.

The chain joins TRBV7-8 to TRBJ2-1; TRBD2 matches at 9 bases. Trimming at V came to 6 bases and at J to 0 bases, leaving 15 bases not matched to a gene. Germline V gene lookup returns CDR1 SGHVS and CDR2 FQNEAQ. The CDR3 contains 19 residues. CDR3 protein: CASSPRGASGTLSYNEQFF. CDR3 in DNA: TGTGCCAGCAGTCCCCGAGGGGCTAGCGGGACCCTCTCCTACAATGAGCAGTTCTTC.

Details on this clonotype: This may arise from a read error, as a much more abundant clone is one base away. The gene calls are TRBV7-2 and TRBJ2-7, with 7 bases that match TRBD2. The DNA matches TRBJ2-1 better at its end, which makes the J call doubtful. The germline CDR1 and CDR2 sequences are SGHTA and FQGNSA. The CDR3 covers 13 residues. The CDR3, as DNA: TGTGCCAGCAGCTTTAGCGGGTACTACGAGCAGTTCTTC. It specifies CASSFSGYYEQFF.

This clonotype was found many times. CDR3 nucleotide sequence: TGTGCCAGCAGCGCGACAGGGAGGACTAATGAAAAACTGTTTTTT. Translated, it gives CASSATGRTNEKLFF. The chain recombines TRBV9 with TRBJ1-4; 7 bases are shared with TRBD1. There are 15 residues in the CDR3. Germline V gene lookup returns CDR1 SGDLS and CDR2 YYNGEE. V was pared by 3 bases and J by 2 bases, with 4 bases of the junction left unmatched.